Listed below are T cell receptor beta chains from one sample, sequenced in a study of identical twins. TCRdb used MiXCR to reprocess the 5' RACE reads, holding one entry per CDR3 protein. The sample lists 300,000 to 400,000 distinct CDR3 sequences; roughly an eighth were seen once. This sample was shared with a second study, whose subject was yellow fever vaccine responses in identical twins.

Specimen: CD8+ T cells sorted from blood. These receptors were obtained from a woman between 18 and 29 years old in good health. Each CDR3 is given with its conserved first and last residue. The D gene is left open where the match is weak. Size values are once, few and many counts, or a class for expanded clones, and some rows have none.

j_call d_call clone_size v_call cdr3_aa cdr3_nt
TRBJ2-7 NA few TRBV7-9 CASSTGPDEQYF TGTGCCAGCAGCACGGGTCCGGACGAGCAGTACTTC
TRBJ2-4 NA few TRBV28 CASSSEQTRNIQYF TGTGCCAGCAGTTCCGAACAGACGAGAAACATTCAGTACTTC
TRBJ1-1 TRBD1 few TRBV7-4 CASSRWRQGASEAFF TGTGCCAGCAGCCGTTGGCGACAGGGGGCCTCTGAAGCTTTCTTT
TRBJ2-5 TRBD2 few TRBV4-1 CASSVHLTSAQETQYF TGCGCCAGCAGCGTCCATCTCACTAGCGCGCAAGAGACCCAGTACTTC
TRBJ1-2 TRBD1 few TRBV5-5 CASSLAGDRGWFYGYTF TGTGCCAGCAGCTTGGCTGGGGACAGGGGGTGGTTCTATGGCTACACCTTC
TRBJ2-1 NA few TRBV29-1 CSVDDPNRISYNEQFF TGCAGCGTTGACGACCCTAACAGAATCTCCTACAATGAGCAGTTCTTC
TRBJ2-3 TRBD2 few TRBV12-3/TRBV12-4 CASSFGLAVTSTDTQYF TGTGCCAGCAGTTTTGGACTAGCGGTCACTAGCACAGATACGCAGTATTTT
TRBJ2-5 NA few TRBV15 CATSRPPETQYF TGTGCCACCAGCAGACCCCCCGAGACCCAGTACTTC
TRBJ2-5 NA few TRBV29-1 CSVGTSGTQYF TGCAGCGTTGGGACTTCGGGGACCCAGTACTTC
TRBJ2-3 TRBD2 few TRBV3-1 CASSQEPGGELDTQYF TGTGCCAGCAGCCAAGAACCGGGAGGAGAGTTAGATACGCAGTATTTT
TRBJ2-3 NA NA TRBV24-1 CATSDLRQDTDTQYF TGTGCCACCAGTGATTTGCGGCAAGACACAGATACGCAGTATTTT
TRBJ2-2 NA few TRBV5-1 CASSLALGRSTGELFF TGCGCCAGCAGCTTGGCCCTCGGCAGGAGCACCGGGGAGCTGTTTTTT
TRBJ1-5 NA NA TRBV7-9 CASSLGAVPQHF TGTGCCAGCAGCTTAGGAGCCGTGCCCCAGCATTTT
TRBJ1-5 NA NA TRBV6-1 CASRPEISNQPQHF TGTGCCAGCAGGCCAGAGATTAGCAATCAGCCCCAGCATTTT
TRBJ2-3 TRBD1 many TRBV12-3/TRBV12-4 CASSGTGSADTQYF TGTGCCAGCAGCGGGACAGGGTCCGCAGATACGCAGTATTTT
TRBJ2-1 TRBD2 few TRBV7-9 CASSFYLAGEGEQFF TGTGCCAGCAGCTTTTATCTAGCGGGAGAGGGTGAGCAGTTCTTC
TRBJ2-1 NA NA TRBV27 CASSLWSFDEQFF TGTGCCAGCAGTTTATGGTCATTCGATGAGCAGTTCTTC
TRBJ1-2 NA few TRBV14 CASSVGMGIYGYTF TGTGCCAGCAGCGTAGGGATGGGGATCTATGGCTACACCTTC
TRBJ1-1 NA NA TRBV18 CASSPRTPQAAEAFF TGTGCCAGCTCACCAAGAACACCTCAAGCCGCTGAAGCTTTCTTT
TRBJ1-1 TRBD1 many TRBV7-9 CASSFRTGETEAFF TGTGCCAGCAGCTTTCGGACAGGGGAAACTGAAGCTTTCTTT
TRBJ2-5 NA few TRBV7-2 CASSTWTDPQETQYF TGTGCCAGCAGCACCTGGACAGACCCGCAAGAGACCCAGTACTTC
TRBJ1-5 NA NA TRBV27 CASSLYQGSNQPQHF TGTGCCAGCAGCCTCTACCAGGGATCCAATCAGCCCCAGCATTTT
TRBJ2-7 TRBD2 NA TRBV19 CASSITSGSHEQYF TGTGCCAGTAGTATTACTAGCGGGAGCCACGAGCAGTACTTC
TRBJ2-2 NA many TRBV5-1 CASSDRRNTGELFF TGCGCCAGCAGCGACAGGAGAAACACCGGGGAGCTGTTTTTT
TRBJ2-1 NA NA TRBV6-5 CASSYFPGTVKDEQFF TGTGCCAGCAGTTACTTTCCCGGGACGGTCAAGGATGAGCAGTTCTTC
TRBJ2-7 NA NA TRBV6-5 CASSYSAFGRSSYEQYF TGTGCCAGCAGTTACTCTGCTTTTGGGCGGAGCTCCTACGAGCAGTACTTC
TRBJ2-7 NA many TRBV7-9 CASSSTTTYEQYF TGTGCCAGCAGCTCTACCACCACCTACGAGCAGTACTTC
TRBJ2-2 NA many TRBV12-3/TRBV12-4 CASSSGELFF TGTGCCAGCAGTTCTGGGGAGCTGTTTTTT
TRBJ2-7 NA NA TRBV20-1 CSALPGQNSPYEQYF TGCAGTGCCTTACCCGGACAAAACTCTCCCTACGAGCAGTACTTC
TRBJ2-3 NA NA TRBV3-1 CASSQDPPRAFTDTQYF TGTGCCAGCAGCCAAGATCCCCCCAGGGCCTTCACAGATACGCAGTATTTT
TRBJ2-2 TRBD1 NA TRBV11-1 CASSPRQGVKSGELFF TGTGCCAGCAGCCCGAGACAGGGGGTGAAATCCGGGGAGCTGTTTTTT
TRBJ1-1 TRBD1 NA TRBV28 CASNPSWQGDTEAFF TGTGCCAGCAACCCCTCCTGGCAGGGGGACACTGAAGCTTTCTTT
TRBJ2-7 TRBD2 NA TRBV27 CASRTSGSRNEQYF TGTGCCAGCAGAACTAGCGGGAGTAGGAACGAGCAGTACTTC
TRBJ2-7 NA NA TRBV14 CASSQEPARSPYEQYF TGTGCCAGCAGCCAAGAACCAGCCCGGTCCCCCTACGAGCAGTACTTC
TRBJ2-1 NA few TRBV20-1 CSAPGGSFSYNEQFF TGCAGTGCCCCTGGGGGGTCCTTCTCCTACAATGAGCAGTTCTTC
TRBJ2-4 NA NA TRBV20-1 CSARDRETRGAWGENIQYF TGCAGTGCTAGAGATCGGGAGACCAGGGGGGCCTGGGGGGAAAACATTCAGTACTTC
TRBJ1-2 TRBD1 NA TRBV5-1 CASSLDLRDRGFYGYTF TGCGCCAGCAGCTTGGACTTGAGGGACAGGGGATTCTATGGCTACACCTTC
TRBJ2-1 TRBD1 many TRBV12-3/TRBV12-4 CASSLGQGTYNEQFF TGTGCCAGCAGTCTCGGACAGGGGACCTACAATGAGCAGTTCTTC
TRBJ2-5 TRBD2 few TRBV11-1 CASSPSGTSGTGNRETQYF TGTGCCAGCAGCCCCAGCGGGACTAGCGGAACGGGGAATAGGGAGACCCAGTACTTC
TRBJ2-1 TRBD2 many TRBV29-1 CSVEGLAGSYNEQFF TGCAGCGTTGAGGGACTAGCGGGATCATACAATGAGCAGTTCTTC
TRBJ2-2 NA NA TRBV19 CASSPRGDGELFF TGTGCCAGTAGTCCTAGGGGAGACGGGGAGCTGTTTTTT
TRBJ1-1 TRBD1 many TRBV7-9 CASSADRGWDTEAFF TGTGCCAGCAGCGCCGACAGGGGGTGGGACACTGAAGCTTTCTTT
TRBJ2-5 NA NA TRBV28 CASTVRFAGQETQYF TGTGCCAGCACCGTTCGCTTCGCGGGGCAAGAGACCCAGTACTTC
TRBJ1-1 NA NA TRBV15 CATSRDLGHLNTEAFF TGTGCCACCAGCAGAGATCTTGGCCACTTGAACACTGAAGCTTTCTTT
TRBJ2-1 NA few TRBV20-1 CSARDQGSESNEQFF TGCAGTGCTAGAGATCAGGGCAGCGAGAGCAATGAGCAGTTCTTC
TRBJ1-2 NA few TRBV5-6 CASTSKVSINYGYTF TGTGCCAGCACCTCTAAGGTCTCTATTAACTATGGCTACACCTTC
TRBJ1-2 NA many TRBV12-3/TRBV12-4 CASSLHGLGNYGYTF TGTGCCAGCAGTCTCCATGGGTTGGGGAACTATGGCTACACCTTC
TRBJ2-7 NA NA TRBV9 CASSVSPTLEGSYEQYF TGTGCCAGCAGCGTAAGCCCCACCTTAGAGGGTTCCTACGAGCAGTACTTC
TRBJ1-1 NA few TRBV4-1 CASSQGPWVQATEAFF TGCGCCAGCAGCCAAGGGCCCTGGGTCCAGGCCACTGAAGCTTTCTTT
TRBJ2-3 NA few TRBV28 CASSFSPGGTDTQYF TGTGCCAGCAGTTTTTCGCCAGGGGGCACAGATACGCAGTATTTT
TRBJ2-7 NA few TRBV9 CASSVEGDGYEQYF TGTGCCAGCAGCGTAGAAGGGGATGGGTACGAGCAGTACTTC
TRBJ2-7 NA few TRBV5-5 CASSLGDATYEQYF TGTGCCAGCAGCTTGGGTGACGCCACCTACGAGCAGTACTTC
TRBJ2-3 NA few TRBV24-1 CATSGQPGHSTDTQYF TGTGCCACCAGTGGACAGCCGGGCCATAGCACAGATACGCAGTATTTT
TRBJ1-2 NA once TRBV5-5 CASNIGASVNGYGYTF TGTGCCAGCAACATCGGGGCCTCCGTTAATGGCTATGGCTACACCTTC
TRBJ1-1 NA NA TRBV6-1 CASSENWGGIEAFF TGTGCCAGCAGTGAAAACTGGGGGGGCATCGAAGCTTTCTTT